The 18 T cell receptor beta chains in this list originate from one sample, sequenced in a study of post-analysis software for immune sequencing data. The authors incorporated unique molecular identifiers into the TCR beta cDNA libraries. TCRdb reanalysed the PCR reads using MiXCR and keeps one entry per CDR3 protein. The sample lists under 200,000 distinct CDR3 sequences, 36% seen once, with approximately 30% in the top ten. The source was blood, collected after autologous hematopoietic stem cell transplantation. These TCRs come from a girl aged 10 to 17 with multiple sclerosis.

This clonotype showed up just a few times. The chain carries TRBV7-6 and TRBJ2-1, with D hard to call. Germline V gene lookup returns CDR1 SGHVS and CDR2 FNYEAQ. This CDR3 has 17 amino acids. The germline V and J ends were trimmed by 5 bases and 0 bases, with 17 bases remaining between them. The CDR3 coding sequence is TGTGCCAGCAGCCCTCTACAAGGACCCAGCTCCTACAATGAGCAGTTCTTC. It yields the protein CASSPLQGPSSYNEQFF. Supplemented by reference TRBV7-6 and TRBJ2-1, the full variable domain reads GAGVSQSPRYKVTKRGQDVALRCDPISGHVSLYWYRQALGQGPEFLTYFNYEAQQDKSGLPNDRFSAERPEGSISTLTIQRTEQRDSAMYRCASSPLQGPSSYNEQFFGPGTRLTVL.

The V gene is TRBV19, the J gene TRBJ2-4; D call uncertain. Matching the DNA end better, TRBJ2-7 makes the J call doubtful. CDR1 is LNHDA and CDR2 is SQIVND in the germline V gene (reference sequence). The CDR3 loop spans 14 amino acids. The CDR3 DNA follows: TGTGCCAGTAGTATAGAGGCGCTTTCCTACGAGCAGTACTTC. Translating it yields CASSIEALSYEQYF.

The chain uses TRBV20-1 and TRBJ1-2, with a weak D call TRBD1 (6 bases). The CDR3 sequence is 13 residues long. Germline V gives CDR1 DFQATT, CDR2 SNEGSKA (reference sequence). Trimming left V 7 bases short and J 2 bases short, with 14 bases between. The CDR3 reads CSVQDRSNYGYTF. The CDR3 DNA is TGCAGTGTACAGGACAGATCGAACTATGGCTACACCTTC.

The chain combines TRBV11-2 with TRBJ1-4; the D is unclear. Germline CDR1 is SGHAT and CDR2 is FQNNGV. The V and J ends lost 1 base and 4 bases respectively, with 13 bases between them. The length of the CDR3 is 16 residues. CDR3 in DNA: TGTGCCAGCAGCTTAGGTAACAGTCGGAGTAATGAAAAACTGTTTTTT. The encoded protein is CASSLGNSRSNEKLFF.

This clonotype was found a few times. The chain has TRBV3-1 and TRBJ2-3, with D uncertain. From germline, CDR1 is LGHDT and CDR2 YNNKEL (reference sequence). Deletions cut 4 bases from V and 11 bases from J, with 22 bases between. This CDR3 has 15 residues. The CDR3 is CASSPPSRSPMGQYF. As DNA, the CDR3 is TGTGCCAGCAGCCCCCCGTCCCGGTCCCCGATGGGGCAGTATTTT.

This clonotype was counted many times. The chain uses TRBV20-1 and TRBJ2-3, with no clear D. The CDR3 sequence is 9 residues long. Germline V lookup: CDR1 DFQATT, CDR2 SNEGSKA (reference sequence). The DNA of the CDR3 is TGCAGCGATGGGGATACGCAGTATTTT. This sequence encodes CSDGDTQYF.

The DNA of the CDR3 is TGTGCCAGCAGCTTAGGTGGAGCGAACTATGGCTACACCTTC. This sequence encodes CASSLGGANYGYTF. J is TRBJ1-2 and V is TRBV7-9; D gene ambiguous. Germline assignment: CDR1 SEHNR and CDR2 FQNEAQ (reference sequence). The CDR3 totals 14 residues. Trimming took 1 base from V and 2 from J, leaving 8 bases between them.

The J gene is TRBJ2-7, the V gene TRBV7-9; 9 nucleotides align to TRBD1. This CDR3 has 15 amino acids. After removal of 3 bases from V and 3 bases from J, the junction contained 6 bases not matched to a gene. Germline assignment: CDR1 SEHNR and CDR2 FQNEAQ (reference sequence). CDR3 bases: TGTGCCAGCAGCTTGGAGGGGACAGGGATCTACGAGCAGTACTTC. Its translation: CASSLEGTGIYEQYF.

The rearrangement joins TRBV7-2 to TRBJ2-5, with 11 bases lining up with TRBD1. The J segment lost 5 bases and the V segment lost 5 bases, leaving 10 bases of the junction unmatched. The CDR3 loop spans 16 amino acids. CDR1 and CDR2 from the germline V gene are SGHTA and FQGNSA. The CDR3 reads CASSLVDRGRGETQYF. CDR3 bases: TGTGCCAGCAGCCTGGTGGACAGGGGGCGCGGGGAGACCCAGTACTTC.

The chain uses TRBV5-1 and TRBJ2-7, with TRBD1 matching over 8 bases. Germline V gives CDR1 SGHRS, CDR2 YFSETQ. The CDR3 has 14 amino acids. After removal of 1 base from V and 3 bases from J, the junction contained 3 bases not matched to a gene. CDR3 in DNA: TGCGCCAGCAGCTTGTTGGGGACAGGCTACGAGCAGTACTTC. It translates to CASSLLGTGYEQYF.

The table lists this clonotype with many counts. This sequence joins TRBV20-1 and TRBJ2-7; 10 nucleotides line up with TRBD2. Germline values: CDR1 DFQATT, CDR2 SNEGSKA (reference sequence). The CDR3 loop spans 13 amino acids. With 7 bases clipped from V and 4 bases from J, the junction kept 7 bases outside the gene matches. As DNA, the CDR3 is TGCAGTGGTTCGACTAGCGGGTTATACGAGCAGTACTTC. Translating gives CSGSTSGLYEQYF.

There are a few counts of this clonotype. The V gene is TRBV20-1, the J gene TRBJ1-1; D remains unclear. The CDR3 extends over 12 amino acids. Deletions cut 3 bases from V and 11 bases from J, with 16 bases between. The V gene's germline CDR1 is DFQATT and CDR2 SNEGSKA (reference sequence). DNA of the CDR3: TGCAGTGCTAGGATTGCCCGGGGTGATGCTTTCTTT. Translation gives CSARIARGDAFF.

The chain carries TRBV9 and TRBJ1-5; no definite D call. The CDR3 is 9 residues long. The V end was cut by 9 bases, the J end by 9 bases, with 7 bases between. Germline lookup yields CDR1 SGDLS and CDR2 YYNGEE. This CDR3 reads CATPPPQHF. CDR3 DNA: TGTGCCACCCCTCCGCCCCAGCATTTT.

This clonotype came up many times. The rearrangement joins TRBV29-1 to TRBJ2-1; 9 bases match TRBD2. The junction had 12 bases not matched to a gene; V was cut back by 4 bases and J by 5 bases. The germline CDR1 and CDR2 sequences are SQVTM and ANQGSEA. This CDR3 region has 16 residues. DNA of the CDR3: TGCAGCGTTGGACGCCGCCTAGCGGGGTCTGACAATGAGCAGTTCTTC. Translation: CSVGRRLAGSDNEQFF.

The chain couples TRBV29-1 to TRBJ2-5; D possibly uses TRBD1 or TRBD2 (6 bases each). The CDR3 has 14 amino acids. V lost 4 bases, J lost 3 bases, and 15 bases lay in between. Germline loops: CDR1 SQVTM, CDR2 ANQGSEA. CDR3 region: CSVGKGGSKETQYF. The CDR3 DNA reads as TGCAGCGTTGGAAAGGGGGGCAGCAAAGAGACCCAGTACTTC.

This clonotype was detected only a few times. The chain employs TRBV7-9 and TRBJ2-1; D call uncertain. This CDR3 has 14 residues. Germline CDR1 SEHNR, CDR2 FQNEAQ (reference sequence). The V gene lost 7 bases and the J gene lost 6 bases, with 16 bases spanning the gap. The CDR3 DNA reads TGTGCCAGCATTTATCAGGCTAGAGGCAATGAGCAGTTCTTC. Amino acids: CASIYQARGNEQFF.

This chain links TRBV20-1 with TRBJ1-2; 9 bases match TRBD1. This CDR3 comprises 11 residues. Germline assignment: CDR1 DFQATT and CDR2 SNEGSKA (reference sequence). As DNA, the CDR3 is TGCATCGGGACAGGGTCCGGTGGCTACACCTTC. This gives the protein CIGTGSGGYTF.

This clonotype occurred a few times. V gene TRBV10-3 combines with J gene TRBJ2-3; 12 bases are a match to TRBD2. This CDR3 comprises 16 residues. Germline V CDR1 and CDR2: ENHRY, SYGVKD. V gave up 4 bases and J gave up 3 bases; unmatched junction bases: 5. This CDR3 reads CAISGRTSGVTDTQYF. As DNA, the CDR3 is TGTGCCATCAGTGGCAGGACTAGCGGGGTTACAGATACGCAGTATTTT.